These 20 T cell receptor beta chains were all obtained from the same sample, sequenced in a study of graft-versus-host responses after intestinal transplantation. Responders (roughly 200,000, CFSE-labeled) were co-plated with roughly 200,000 irradiated, violet-dye-labeled stimulators. Only in-frame clones appear in the TCRdb table, and some are missing; sequencing was by immunoSEQ multiplex PCR. The table includes roughly 15,000 clones, roughly a third detected once. The specimen comprised alloreactive CD8+ T cells from a mixed lymphocyte reaction culture, sampled before intestinal transplant. Subset in this sample: CFSE-low proliferating T cells sorted from approximately six-day pre-transplant mixed lymphocyte reaction (GvH or HvG direction). These receptors were taken from a human patient who received an intestinal transplant.

The genes are TRBV2 and TRBJ2-1; 10 bases map to TRBD1. The length of the CDR3 is 14 residues. Losses at the gene ends were 8 bases for V and 6 bases for J; bases not matched to a gene: 7. Per germline, CDR1 SNHLY and CDR2 FYNNEI. In DNA, the CDR3 is TGTGCCAGCGGGGGACAGGGGAATTTCAATGAGCAGTTCTTC. It specifies CASGGQGNFNEQFF.

The gene calls are TRBV5-4 and TRBJ2-3; 7 nucleotides agree with TRBD2. V dropped 5 bases and J dropped 2; count of bases not matched to a gene: 11. The V gene's germline CDR1 is SGHNT and CDR2 YYREEE (reference sequence). The CDR3 has 16 amino acids. The CDR3 is CASSRTLADPTDTQYF. CDR3 bases: TGTGCCAGCAGTCGGACCCTAGCGGACCCCACAGATACGCAGTATTTT.

The chain combines TRBV5-6 with TRBJ1-1; the D is unclear. Trimming shortened V by 5 bases and J by 4 bases, and 9 bases separated the two germline ends. Germline V CDR1 and CDR2: SGHDT, YYEEEE. The CDR3 has 12 amino acids. The CDR3 nucleotides read TGTGCCAGCAGTATGGGTAGCACTGAAGCTTTCTTT. As protein: CASSMGSTEAFF.

This clone was picked up a small number of times. The V and J genes are TRBV6-5 and TRBJ1-1; D is perhaps TRBD1 (6 bases). Per the germline V gene, CDR1 is MNHEY and CDR2 is SVGAGI. The CDR3 spans 13 residues. Trimming took off 5 bases at V and 10 bases at J, with 17 bases between the two ends. CDR3 sequence (DNA): TGTGCCAGCAGTCCCCTCCCGGGGGCGTCAGCTTTCTTT. It specifies CASSPLPGASAFF.

This clone ranks as medium-sized (0.01 to 0.1%). CDR3 sequence reads: CASSEGTVNTDTQYF. CDR3 nucleotides: TGTGCCAGCAGCGAGGGGACAGTTAACACAGATACGCAGTATTTT. V usage is TRBV9 and J usage is TRBJ2-3; 7 bases line up with TRBD1. J lost 2 bases, V lost 3 bases, and 6 bases had no gene match. This CDR3 spans 15 amino acids. Germline loops: CDR1 SGDLS, CDR2 YYNGEE.

This clone was seen a few times. The chain links TRBV4-1 to TRBJ2-2; D is unresolved. V lost 0 bases and J 1 base, leaving 6 bases between the germline ends. The CDR3 is made up of 15 amino acids. Germline V gives CDR1 MGHRA, CDR2 YSYEKL. The CDR3 DNA reads as TGCGCCAGCAGCCAAGATCAGGAGAACACCGGGGAGCTGTTTTTT. Encoded protein: CASSQDQENTGELFF.

This clone was seen a handful of times. The chain uses TRBV6-5 and TRBJ2-2, with 10 bases fitting TRBD2. The CDR3 is made up of 15 amino acids. After removal of 5 bases from V and 4 bases from J, the junction contained 4 bases not matched to a gene. The germline gives CDR1 MNHEY, CDR2 SVGAGI. CDR3 region: CASSPASGGTGELFF. CDR3 nucleotides: TGTGCCAGCAGTCCGGCTAGCGGGGGCACCGGGGAGCTGTTTTTT.

The CDR3 region is CASSLGRNTEAFF. CDR3 DNA: TGTGCCAGCAGCTTAGGTAGGAACACTGAAGCTTTCTTT. The chain is built from TRBV7-2 and TRBJ1-1, with D hard to call. V dropped 1 base and J dropped 1 base, with 4 bases sitting between them. The germline gives CDR1 SGHTA, CDR2 FQGNSA. The CDR3 spans 13 residues.

The chain has TRBV18 and TRBJ2-7; no clear D. The V end was cut by 1 base, the J end by 7 bases, with 8 bases between. The CDR3 extends over 12 amino acids. Germline CDR1 is KGHSH and CDR2 is LQKENI. The CDR3 sequence: CASSPQGGEQYF. The CDR3 nucleotides are TGTGCCAGCTCACCACAGGGTGGGGAGCAGTACTTC.

The J gene is TRBJ2-3, the V gene TRBV29-1, with unresolved D. Trimming removed 5 bases at V and 4 bases at J, with 4 bases between. This CDR3 spans 10 amino acids. CDR1 and CDR2 (germline): SQVTM, ANQGSEA. The DNA for the CDR3 is TGCAGCGTTCTTGCAGATACGCAGTATTTT. Translation gives CSVLADTQYF.

The chain employs TRBV29-1 and TRBJ1-1, with D unclear. CDR3 length: 10 residues. V was trimmed by 3 bases and J by 6 bases, leaving 5 bases between them. Germline values: CDR1 SQVTM, CDR2 ANQGSEA. The CDR3: CSVEGAEAFF. DNA of the CDR3: TGCAGCGTTGAGGGAGCTGAAGCTTTCTTT.

The chain combines TRBV29-1 with TRBJ2-1; D is unclear. Germline assignment: CDR1 SQVTM and CDR2 ANQGSEA. V dropped 5 bases and J dropped 6 bases, with 5 bases sitting between them. This CDR3 spans 10 amino acids. The CDR3 loop is CSVSRNEQFF. The CDR3 DNA reads as TGCAGCGTTTCCCGCAATGAGCAGTTCTTC.

This chain connects TRBV6-1 to TRBJ2-1; 13 bases are a match to TRBD2. The CDR3 totals 16 residues. V lost 2 bases, J lost 6 bases, and 4 bases stayed unmatched. The germline gives CDR1 MNHNS, CDR2 SASEGT. CDR3 sequence (DNA): TGTGCCAGCAGTGAATGGGGACTAGCGGGGACCAATGAGCAGTTCTTC. It is translated as CASSEWGLAGTNEQFF.

This clone has just a few counts. The V call is TRBV6-1, the J call TRBJ1-2; no clear D. This CDR3 contains 12 residues. From germline, CDR1 is MNHNS and CDR2 SASEGT. The germline V and J ends were trimmed by 8 bases and 5 bases, with 12 bases remaining between them. CDR3 nucleotides: TGTGCCAGCGAGGGAGCAGATTATGGCTACACCTTC. Translating gives CASEGADYGYTF.

The CDR3 loop reads CASLRDRGHGYTF. The CDR3 nucleotides read TGTGCCAGCCTCCGGGACAGGGGTCATGGCTACACCTTC. This chain uses TRBV27 with TRBJ1-2; TRBD1 matches at 10 bases. The CDR3 loop spans 13 amino acids. V dropped 8 bases and J dropped 6; count of bases not matched to a gene: 6. CDR1 and CDR2 from the germline V gene are MNHEY and SMNVEV (reference sequence).

Only a few counts were recorded for this clone. The gene calls are TRBV2 and TRBJ1-4, with TRBD1 matching 9 bases. The germline gives CDR1 SNHLY, CDR2 FYNNEI. The V and J ends lost 2 bases and 8 bases, in that order; junction bases with no gene match: 6. The length of the CDR3 is 15 residues. The DNA of the CDR3 is TGTGCCAGCAGTGAAACAGGGGGCGCGGGAGAAAAACTGTTTTTT. Protein: CASSETGGAGEKLFF.

In its sample, this clone was seen a few times. The CDR3 protein is CASSEAGDRPYEQYF. CDR3 bases: TGTGCCAGCAGTGAAGCGGGGGACAGGCCCTACGAGCAGTACTTC. The chain is built from TRBV2 and TRBJ2-7, with 8 bases that match TRBD1. CDR3 length: 15 residues. Germline V gene lookup returns CDR1 SNHLY and CDR2 FYNNEI. V shed 0 bases, J shed 2 bases, and the junction held 3 bases outside the gene matches.

This clone was observed a single time. The gene calls are TRBV2 and TRBJ2-2; D is unclear. Germline CDR1 SNHLY, CDR2 FYNNEI. This CDR3 region has 11 residues. The germline V and J ends were trimmed by 7 bases and 3 bases, with 3 bases remaining between them. In DNA form, the CDR3 reads TGTGCCAGCACGGACACCGGGGAGCTGTTTTTT. Its translation is CASTDTGELFF.

CDR3 in amino acids: CASASWEQYF. DNA of the CDR3: TGTGCCAGCGCCAGCTGGGAGCAGTACTTC. The chain uses TRBV6-5 and TRBJ2-7; no definite D call. The germline V gene encodes CDR1 MNHEY and CDR2 SVGAGI. V lost 8 bases and J lost 7, with 9 bases in between. The CDR3 extends over 10 amino acids.

This clone was seen a few times. The genes are TRBV12-5 and TRBJ2-5; 7 nucleotides line up with TRBD1. Germline loops: CDR1 LGHNT, CDR2 FRNRAP. V dropped 5 bases and J dropped 0; count of bases not matched to a gene: 3. This CDR3 comprises 14 residues. This CDR3 is CASGTQGDQETQYF. CDR3 in DNA: TGTGCTAGTGGTACGCAGGGGGACCAAGAGACCCAGTACTTC.